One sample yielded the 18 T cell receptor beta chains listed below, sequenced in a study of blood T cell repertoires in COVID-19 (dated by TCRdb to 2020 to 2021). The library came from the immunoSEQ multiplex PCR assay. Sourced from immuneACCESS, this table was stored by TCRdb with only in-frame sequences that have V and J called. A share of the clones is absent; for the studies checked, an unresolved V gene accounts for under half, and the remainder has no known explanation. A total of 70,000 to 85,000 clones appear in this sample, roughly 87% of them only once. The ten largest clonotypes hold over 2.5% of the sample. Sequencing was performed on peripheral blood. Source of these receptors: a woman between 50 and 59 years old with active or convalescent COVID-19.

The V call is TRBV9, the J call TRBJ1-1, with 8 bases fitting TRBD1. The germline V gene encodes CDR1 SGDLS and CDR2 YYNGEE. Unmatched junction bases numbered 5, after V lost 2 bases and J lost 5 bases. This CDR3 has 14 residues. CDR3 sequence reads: CASSVGTGGTEAFF. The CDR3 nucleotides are TGTGCCAGCAGCGTGGGGACAGGTGGGACTGAAGCTTTCTTT. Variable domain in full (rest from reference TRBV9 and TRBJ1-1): DSGVTQTPKHLITATGQRVTLRCSPRSGDLSVYWYQQSLDQGLQFLIQYYNGEERAKGNILERFSAQQFPDLHSELNLSSLELGDSALYFCASSVGTGGTEAFFGQGTRLTVV.

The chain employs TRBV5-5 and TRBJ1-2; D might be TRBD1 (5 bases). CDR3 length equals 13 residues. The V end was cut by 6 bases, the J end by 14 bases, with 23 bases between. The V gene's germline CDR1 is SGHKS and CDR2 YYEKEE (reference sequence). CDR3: CASNLDPDTLITF. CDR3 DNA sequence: TGTGCCAGCAACTTAGACCCGGACACCCTGATTACCTTC. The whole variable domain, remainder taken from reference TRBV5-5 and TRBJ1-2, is DAGVTQSPTHLIKTRGQQVTLRCSPISGHKSVSWYQQVLGQGPQFIFQYYEKEERGRGNFPDRFSARQFPNYSSELNVNALLLGDSALYLCASNLDPDTLITFGSGTRLTVV.

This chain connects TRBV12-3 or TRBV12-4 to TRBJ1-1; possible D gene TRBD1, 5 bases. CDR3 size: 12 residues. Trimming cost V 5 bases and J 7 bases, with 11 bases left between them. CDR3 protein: CASSRTGIEAFF. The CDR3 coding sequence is TGTGCCAGCAGTCGCACAGGAATTGAAGCTTTCTTT.

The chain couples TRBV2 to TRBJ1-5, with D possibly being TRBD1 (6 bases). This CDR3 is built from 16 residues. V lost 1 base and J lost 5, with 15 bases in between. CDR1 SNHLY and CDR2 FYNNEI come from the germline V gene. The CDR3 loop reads CASSEDGRGFDQPQHF. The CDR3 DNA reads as TGTGCCAGCAGTGAAGACGGGAGGGGGTTTGATCAGCCCCAGCATTTT.

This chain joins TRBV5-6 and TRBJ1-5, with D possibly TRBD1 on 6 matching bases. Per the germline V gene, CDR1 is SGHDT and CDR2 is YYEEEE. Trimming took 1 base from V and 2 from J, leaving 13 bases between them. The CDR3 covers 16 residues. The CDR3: CASSLRPDSGNQPQHF. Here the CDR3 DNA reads TGTGCCAGCAGCTTGCGTCCGGACAGCGGCAATCAGCCCCAGCATTTT.

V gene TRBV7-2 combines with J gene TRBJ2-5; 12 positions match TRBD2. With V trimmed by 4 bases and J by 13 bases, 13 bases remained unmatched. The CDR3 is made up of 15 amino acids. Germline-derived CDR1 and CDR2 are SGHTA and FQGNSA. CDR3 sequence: CASSSGTSGLRALYF. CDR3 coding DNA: TGTGCCAGCAGCTCCGGGACTAGCGGGCTTCGGGCATTGTACTTC.

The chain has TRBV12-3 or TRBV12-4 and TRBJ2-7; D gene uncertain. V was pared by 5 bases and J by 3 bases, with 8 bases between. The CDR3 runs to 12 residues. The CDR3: CASSPPGYEQYF. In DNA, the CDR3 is TGTGCCAGCAGTCCGCCCGGCTACGAGCAGTACTTC.

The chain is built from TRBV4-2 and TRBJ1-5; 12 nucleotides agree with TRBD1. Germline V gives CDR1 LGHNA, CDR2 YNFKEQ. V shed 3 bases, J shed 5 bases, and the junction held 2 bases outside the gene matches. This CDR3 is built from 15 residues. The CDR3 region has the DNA TGTGCCAGCAGCCACGGGACAGGGGGCGATCAGCCCCAGCATTTT. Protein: CASSHGTGGDQPQHF.

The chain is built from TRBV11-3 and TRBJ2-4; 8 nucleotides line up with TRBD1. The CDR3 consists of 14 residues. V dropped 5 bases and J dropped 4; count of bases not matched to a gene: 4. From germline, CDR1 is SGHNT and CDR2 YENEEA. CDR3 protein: CASSPTGVKNIQYF. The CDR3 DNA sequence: TGTGCCAGCAGCCCGACAGGGGTAAAAAACATTCAGTACTTC.

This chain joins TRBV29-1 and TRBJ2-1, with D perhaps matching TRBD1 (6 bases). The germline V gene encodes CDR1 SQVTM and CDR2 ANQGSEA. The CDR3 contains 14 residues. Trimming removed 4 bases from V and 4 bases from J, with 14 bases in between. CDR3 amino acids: CSVGGRGSYNEQFF. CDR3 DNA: TGCAGCGTTGGTGGCAGGGGATCGTACAATGAGCAGTTCTTC.

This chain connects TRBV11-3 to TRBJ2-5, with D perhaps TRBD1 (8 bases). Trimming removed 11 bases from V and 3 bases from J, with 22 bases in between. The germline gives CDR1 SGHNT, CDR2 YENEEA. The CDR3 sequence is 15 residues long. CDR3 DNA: TGTGCCTACAGGGGGGGCTGCGGGGTAAAAGAGACCCAGTACTTC. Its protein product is CAYRGGCGVKETQYF.

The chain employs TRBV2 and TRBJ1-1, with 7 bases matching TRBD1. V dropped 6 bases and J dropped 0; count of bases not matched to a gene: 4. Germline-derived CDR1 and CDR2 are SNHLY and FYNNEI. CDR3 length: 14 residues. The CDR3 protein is CASRTGQLNTEAFF. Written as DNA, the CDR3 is TGTGCCAGCAGGACGGGACAGTTGAACACTGAAGCTTTCTTT.

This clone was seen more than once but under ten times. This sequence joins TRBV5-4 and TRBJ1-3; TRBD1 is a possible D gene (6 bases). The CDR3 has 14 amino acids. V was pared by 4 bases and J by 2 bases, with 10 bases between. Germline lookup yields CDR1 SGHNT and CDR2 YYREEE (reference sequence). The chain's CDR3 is CASSQQGPGNTIYF. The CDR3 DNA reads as TGTGCCAGCAGCCAACAGGGACCTGGAAACACCATATATTTT.

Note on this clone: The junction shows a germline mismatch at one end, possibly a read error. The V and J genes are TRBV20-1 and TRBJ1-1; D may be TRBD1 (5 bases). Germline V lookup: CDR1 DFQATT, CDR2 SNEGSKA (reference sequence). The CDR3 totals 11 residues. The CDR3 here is CSARDSGTVLF. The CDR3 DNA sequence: TGCAGTGCTAGAGATTCCGGGACTGTACTCTTT.

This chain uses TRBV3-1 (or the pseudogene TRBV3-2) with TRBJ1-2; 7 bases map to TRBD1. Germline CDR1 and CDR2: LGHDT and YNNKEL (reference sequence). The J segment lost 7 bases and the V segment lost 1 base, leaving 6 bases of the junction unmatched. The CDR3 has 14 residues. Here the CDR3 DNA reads TGTGCCAGCAGCCAAGTAGGGGGCATGAGTGGCTACACCTTC. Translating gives CASSQVGGMSGYTF.

The CDR3 here is CASRGGASGNTIYF. DNA of the CDR3: TGTGCCAGCAGGGGGGGGGCATCTGGAAACACCATATATTTT. V gene TRBV2 combines with J gene TRBJ1-3; D might be TRBD1 (6 bases). Per germline, CDR1 SNHLY and CDR2 FYNNEI. V was shortened by 6 bases and J by 1 base, with 10 bases between the two germline ends. This CDR3 contains 14 residues.

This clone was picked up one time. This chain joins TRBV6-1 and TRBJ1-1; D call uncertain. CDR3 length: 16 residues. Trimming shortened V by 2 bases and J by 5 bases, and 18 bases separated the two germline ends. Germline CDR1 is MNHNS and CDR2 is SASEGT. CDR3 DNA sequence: TGTGCCAGCAGTGAAAGATGGTATGGAGTTGAAACTGAAGCTTTCTTT. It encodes CASSERWYGVETEAFF.

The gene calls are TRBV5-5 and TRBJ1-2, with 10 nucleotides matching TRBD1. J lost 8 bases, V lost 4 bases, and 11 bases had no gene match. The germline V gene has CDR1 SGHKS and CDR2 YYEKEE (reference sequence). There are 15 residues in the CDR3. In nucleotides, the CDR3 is TGTGCCAGCAGCAGGGACAGGGGTGGGTCTTTCGGCTACACCTTC. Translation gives CASSRDRGGSFGYTF.